This TCR beta chain was sequenced during a study of neoadjuvant anti-PD-1 for oral cavity cancer. The assay was immunoSEQ multiplex PCR, and TCRdb's table has in-frame clones only and misses some. The sample has approximately 13,000 clones, over 55% seen once; the top ten hold just over 3%. J gave up 3 bases and V 2 bases, and 3 bases lay outside the gene matches. The CDR3 length is 14 residues. The germline CDR1 and CDR2 sequences are SQVTM and ANQGSEA. Time point here: after neoadjuvant nivolumab, at surgical resection. Analysis of PBMCs was direct, with no culture step. About this clone itself: What it recognizes is unknown.

Study results and caveats: Treg/Th17 ratio rose with pretreatment blood and fell with post-treatment tumor TCRbeta clonality.

The source of this sequence is a person between 35 and 79 years old with oral cavity squamous cell carcinoma. V is TRBV29-1 and J is TRBJ2-2; 7 bases line up with TRBD2. The material sequenced was PBMCs, taken after nivolumab (anti-PD-1) treatment. CDR3 nucleotides: TGCAGCGTTGAACAGGGAGGGGACACCGGGGAGCTGTTTTTT. Translated: CSVEQGGDTGELFF.